This T cell receptor (beta chain) was identified in a study of shared clonotypes between healthy human individuals. Overall study results and limits: Naive subsets generally had larger estimated richness than memory subsets.

To note about this clone: What it binds is not known.

Germline V CDR1 and CDR2: SGHTA, FQGNSA. CDR3 length equals 14 residues. Trimming cost V 5 bases and J 5 bases; bases outside gene matches: 7. Clones were read by immunoSEQ multiplex PCR, and TCRdb kept only the in-frame ones, dropping some. The sample lists around 980,000 clones, around 78% occurring once. V is TRBV7-2 and J is TRBJ1-2; 8 bases fit TRBD1. The sequence derives from a man in his late teens or twenties in good health. Some clones in this sample may be carry-over from other donors' samples. The sequenced material came from memory CD4+ T cells from PBMCs. Subset reported: CD45RA-negative fraction. This chain's CDR3 is CASSPGRGRYGYTF. The CDR3 DNA reads as TGTGCCAGCAGCCCGGGCAGGGGGCGATATGGCTACACCTTC.